The text below deals with one T cell receptor beta chain. Germline CDR1 SEHNR, CDR2 FQNEAQ (reference sequence). J lost 5 bases, V lost 0 bases, and 7 bases had no gene match. This CDR3 is 17 amino acids long. This specimen comes from a study of control samples from healthy donors and cancer patients. Profiling relied on immunoSEQ multiplex PCR, and the TCRdb table lists in-frame clones only, not all of them. The sample consists of hundreds of thousands of clones, around 79% of them appearing once. The V and J genes are TRBV7-9 and TRBJ2-1; 10 bases line up with TRBD2. The source material was PBMCs. The clonotype comes from a woman aged 55-69 years with lung cancer. This CDR3 is CASSLAWKLAGHNEQFF. CDR3 coding DNA: TGTGCCAGCAGCTTAGCGTGGAAACTAGCGGGACACAATGAGCAGTTCTTC. The complete variable domain, with remaining parts taken from reference TRBV7-9 and TRBJ2-1, reads DTGVSQNPRHKITKRGQNVTFRCDPISEHNRLYWYRQTLGQGPEFLTYFQNEAQLEKSRLLSDRFSAERPKGSFSTLEIQRTEQGDSAMYLCASSLAWKLAGHNEQFFGPGTRLTVL.